This T cell receptor beta chain was retrieved from a study of cytomegalovirus exposure and HLA in healthy donors. Study-level points and caveats: Serostatus for CMV was the only available immune exposure information. It is likely that the observed cluster of highly shared sequence variants was a sequencing artifact.

The PCR used 60 Vbeta and 13 Jbeta primers. Profiling relied on immunoSEQ multiplex PCR, and the TCRdb table lists in-frame clones only, not all of them. The sample includes around 150,000 clones, more than 60% of them seen just once. In regard to this clone: The antigen is undetermined.

The CDR3 sequence is 20 residues long. The V and J ends lost 7 bases and 1 base, in that order; junction bases with no gene match: 22. Germline V CDR1 and CDR2: MNHEY, SMNVEV (reference sequence). Specimen: PBMCs. The source of this sequence is a man between 18 and 35 years old in good health and CMV-seropositive. The J gene is TRBJ1-1, the V gene TRBV27; the match to TRBD1 covers 9 bases. The DNA for the CDR3 is TGTGCCAGCACCCCTTTTGGGGCAACCGGGACAGGGCGAGGGAACACTGAAGCTTTCTTT. It is translated as CASTPFGATGTGRGNTEAFF.